These 21 T cell receptor beta chains were all obtained from the same sample, sequenced in a study of T cells in Graves' hyperthyroidism and ophthalmopathy (dated by TCRdb to about 2019). Libraries were made using multiplex PCR. Sequencing was carried out with an Illumina HiSeq 2000. The TCR beta CDR3 regions were amplified from RNA transcripts. For the first round of RT-PCR on the TCR CDR3, the HTBI primer set was used together with the Qiagen OneStep RT-PCR kit. TCRdb trimmed public reads at Q25 via fastp, called clones via MiXCR and kept in-frame beta chains. Identical CDR3 protein sequences are pooled into one entry, listed with their most common genes and DNA. Here the sample has almost 600,000 distinct CDR3 sequences; more than 11% occur a single time. The ten most abundant clones make up more than 4.5% of the sample. Source material: blood. The source of these receptors is a young woman with Graves' hyperthyroidism that later progressed to Graves' ophthalmopathy.

This clonotype was seen at least ten times. The chain employs TRBV11-1 and TRBJ2-7, with TRBD2 as a possible D gene (6 bases). Deletions cut 1 base from V and 2 bases from J, with 15 bases between. CDR3 length: 16 amino acids. Germline V CDR1 and CDR2: SGHAT, FQDESV (reference sequence). DNA for the CDR3: TGTGCCAGCAGCTTAGTTGGCGGGGCAGACACCTACGAGCAGTACTTC. Translating gives CASSLVGGADTYEQYF.

This clonotype occurred a few times. This chain links TRBV6-1 with TRBJ2-1; no definite D call. From germline, CDR1 is MNHNS and CDR2 SASEGT. Trimming took 9 bases from V and 4 from J, leaving 31 bases between them. The CDR3 covers 19 residues. The CDR3 DNA is TGTGCCAGTCGAAATGACGGGTTCCTCCACCCTCCTTCTTACAATGAGCAGTTCTTC. Its protein is CASRNDGFLHPPSYNEQFF.

This clonotype occurred a few times. This chain joins TRBV27 and TRBJ2-1; D is perhaps TRBD1 or TRBD2 (6 bases each). V lost 6 bases and J 7 bases, leaving 19 bases between the germline ends. Per the germline V gene, CDR1 is MNHEY and CDR2 is SMNVEV (reference sequence). This CDR3 has 15 residues. CDR3 sequence (DNA): TGTGCCAGCAGCAGGGGAGGCGGTGGAAAGAATGAGCAGTTCTTC. Translating it yields CASSRGGGGKNEQFF.

This clonotype has ten or more counts. This chain connects TRBV3-1 to TRBJ2-3; TRBD2 is a possible D gene (5 bases). V shed 2 bases and J shed 1 base, with 7 bases lying between them. Germline V gives CDR1 LGHDT, CDR2 YNNKEL (reference sequence). This CDR3 region has 14 residues. Written as DNA, the CDR3 is TGTGCCAGCAGCCAAAACGGGGGCACAGATACGCAGTATTTT. It translates to CASSQNGGTDTQYF.

The rearrangement joins TRBV7-2 to TRBJ2-1, with D perhaps matching TRBD1 (5 bases). This CDR3 has 15 residues. The V end lost 5 bases, the J end lost 4 bases, and 15 bases lay between the germline ends. Per germline, CDR1 SGHTA and CDR2 FQGNSA. The DNA of the CDR3 is TGTGCCAGCAGCCCCGACAGCCTTTTTTACAATGAGCAGTTCTTC. Translated: CASSPDSLFYNEQFF.

In its sample, this clonotype was seen many times. The chain carries TRBV6-1 and TRBJ2-6; D might be TRBD2 (6 bases). Germline CDR1 MNHNS, CDR2 SASEGT. This CDR3 comprises 14 residues. Trimming left V 11 bases short and J 1 base short, with 12 bases between. The CDR3 region has the DNA TGTGCCTCCGACGGGGGATCTGGGGCCAACGTCCTGACTTTC. Translation: CASDGGSGANVLTF.

At least ten counts were recorded for this clonotype. The chain is built from TRBV2 and TRBJ2-5; 8 nucleotides match TRBD2. CDR3 size: 16 residues. Germline V CDR1 and CDR2: SNHLY, FYNNEI. Trimming took 1 base from V and 5 from J; bases not matched to a gene: 9. As DNA, the CDR3 is TGTGCCAGCAGTGAAGGATACGGGGGGGCAAGGGAGACCCAGTACTTC. The encoded protein is CASSEGYGGARETQYF. The whole variable domain, filled in from reference TRBV2 and TRBJ2-5, reads EPEVTQTPSHQVTQMGQEVILRCVPISNHLYFYWYRQILGQKVEFLVSFYNNEISEKSEIFDDQFSVERPDGSNFTLKIRSTKLEDSAMYFCASSEGYGGARETQYFGPGTRLLVL.

This clonotype was recorded at least ten times. This chain connects TRBV27 to TRBJ2-5; no clear D gene. CDR3 size: 14 residues. Between the trimmed V and J ends, which lost 3 bases and 3 bases, there was a span of 11 bases. Germline CDR1 is MNHEY and CDR2 is SMNVEV (reference sequence). The CDR3 DNA is TGTGCCAGCAGTTTGCGGCCGACCAAAGAGACCCAGTACTTC. It encodes CASSLRPTKETQYF.

This clonotype was detected once. The chain combines TRBV2 with TRBJ2-7; 10 bases match TRBD1. The germline CDR1 and CDR2 sequences are SNHLY and FYNNEI. The CDR3 has 15 amino acids. V gave up 3 bases and J gave up 3 bases; unmatched junction bases: 5. The CDR3 DNA is TGTGCCAGCAGTGATCCCCGGACAGGGGGCTACGAGCAGTACTTC. Encoded protein: CASSDPRTGGYEQYF.

V and J are TRBV3-1 and TRBJ1-2; D is ambiguous. The CDR3 has 15 amino acids. V lost 3 bases and J 3 bases, leaving 14 bases between the germline ends. CDR1 LGHDT and CDR2 YNNKEL come from the germline V gene (reference sequence). The CDR3 spells CASSHEGLMDYGYTF. CDR3 in DNA: TGTGCCAGCAGCCACGAGGGATTGATGGACTATGGCTACACCTTC.

At least ten counts were recorded for this clonotype. The chain uses TRBV6-1 and TRBJ1-1, with TRBD1 matching over 7 bases. V lost 5 bases and J lost 1; bases outside the gene matches: 7. Germline lookup yields CDR1 MNHNS and CDR2 SASEGT. The CDR3 is 15 residues long. The CDR3 is CASSTWTGGNTEAFF. The CDR3 DNA reads as TGTGCCAGCAGTACTTGGACAGGAGGGAACACTGAAGCTTTCTTT.

The V call is TRBV11-2, the J call TRBJ1-6, with TRBD1 identical over 8 bases. The CDR3 length is 14 residues. Germline loops: CDR1 SGHAT, CDR2 FQNNGV. Unmatched junction bases numbered 7, after V lost 1 base and J lost 14 bases. CDR3 sequence reads: CASSLARGREALHF. The CDR3 DNA reads TGTGCCAGCAGCTTAGCCAGGGGGCGCGAGGCCCTCCACTTT.

This clonotype was observed many times. V gene TRBV7-9 combines with J gene TRBJ1-2; the match to TRBD1 covers 9 bases. Germline CDR1 reads SEHNR; CDR2 reads FQNEAQ (reference sequence). V lost 2 bases and J lost 9; bases outside the gene matches: 4. The CDR3 spans 13 residues. The CDR3 DNA follows: TGTGCCAGCAGCTTAACAGGGGGCTTAAGCTACACCTTC. Its translation: CASSLTGGLSYTF.

Many counts were recorded for this clonotype. In DNA, the CDR3 is TGTGCCAGCAGCCTATTGTCCACTAGCAATCAGCCCCAGCATTTT. This translates into CASSLLSTSNQPQHF. This sequence joins TRBV7-2 and TRBJ1-5; no clear D. Germline V gene data show CDR1 as SGHTA and CDR2 as FQGNSA. The CDR3 contains 15 residues. V gave up 5 bases and J gave up 0 bases, with 11 bases separating them.

Note on this clonotype: It may be a read error: a sequence one base away is much more abundant. The rearrangement links TRBV2 to TRBJ1-2; possibly TRBD1 for D (5 bases). The germline V gene has CDR1 SNHLY and CDR2 FYNNEI. The CDR3 consists of 11 residues. CDR3 loop: CVSRQGYGYTF. The CDR3 DNA reads TGTGTCAGCAGGCAGGGATATGGCTACACCTTC.

Details on this clonotype: A read error may be the cause here, since a much bigger clone is one base away. This is likely a read error, given that the CDR3 carries no conserved phenylalanine or tryptophan at its end. The V and J genes are TRBV6-1 and TRBJ1-5; D uncertain. The V gene lost 8 bases and the J gene lost 8 bases, with 13 bases spanning the gap. The CDR3 is 12 amino acids. Germline CDR1 MNHNS, CDR2 SASEGT. The CDR3 is CASSSSWEPQHL. DNA of the CDR3: TGTGCCAGCTCAAGTTCATGGGAGCCCCAGCATTTG.

This clonotype has more than one count but fewer than ten. The CDR3 sequence is CAWSLADEQFF. In nucleotides, the CDR3 is TGTGCCTGGAGTCTCGCGGATGAGCAGTTCTTC. The chain employs TRBV30 and TRBJ2-1; D is ambiguous. The V end lost 2 bases, the J end lost 8 bases, and 7 bases lay between the germline ends. The CDR3 covers 11 residues. CDR1 is GTSNPN, CDR2 SVGIG, per germline (reference sequence).

Note on this clonotype: Germline and junction disagree at one end, which may indicate a read error. This chain links TRBV30 with TRBJ1-1; no reliable D call. Germline V gene data show CDR1 as GTSNPN and CDR2 as SVGIG (reference sequence). CDR3 length equals 17 residues. The CDR3 loop is CAWGVLPPRSSATEAFF. CDR3 bases: TGTGCCTGGGGTGTACTCCCTCCGAGAAGTTCGGCCACTGAAGCTTTCTTT.

This clonotype was seen at least ten times. The V gene is TRBV20-1, the J gene TRBJ2-6; no clear D. Trimming took 3 bases from V and 1 from J, leaving 13 bases between them. Germline values: CDR1 DFQATT, CDR2 SNEGSKA (reference sequence). The CDR3 covers 16 residues. As DNA, the CDR3 is TGCAGTGCTAGCAGAATAGCTGGATCTGGGGCCAACGTCCTGACTTTC. Its protein is CSASRIAGSGANVLTF.

This clonotype has at least ten counts. V gene TRBV29-1 combines with J gene TRBJ2-7; a weak D match, TRBD1 (6 bases). V gave up 6 bases and J gave up 3 bases, with 15 bases separating them. Germline-derived CDR1 and CDR2 are SQVTM and ANQGSEA. The CDR3 totals 13 residues. Written as DNA, the CDR3 is TGCAGCGTCGTCGACAGGAAGTACTACGAGCAGTACTTC. Translating it yields CSVVDRKYYEQYF.

At least ten counts were recorded for this clonotype. The rearrangement uses TRBV11-1 and TRBJ2-1; no reliable D call. This CDR3 spans 12 amino acids. V was shortened by 6 bases and J by 5 bases, with 8 bases between the two germline ends. From germline, CDR1 is SGHAT and CDR2 FQDESV (reference sequence). CDR3 in DNA: TGTGCCAGCAGGGATTTAGACAATGAGCAGTTCTTC. Protein product: CASRDLDNEQFF. The full variable domain, its missing parts supplied by reference TRBV11-1 and TRBJ2-1, is EAEVAQSPRYKITEKSQAVAFWCDPISGHATLYWYRQILGQGPELLVQFQDESVVDDSQLPKDRFSAERLKGVDSTLKIQPAELGDSAMYLCASRDLDNEQFFGPGTRLTVL.